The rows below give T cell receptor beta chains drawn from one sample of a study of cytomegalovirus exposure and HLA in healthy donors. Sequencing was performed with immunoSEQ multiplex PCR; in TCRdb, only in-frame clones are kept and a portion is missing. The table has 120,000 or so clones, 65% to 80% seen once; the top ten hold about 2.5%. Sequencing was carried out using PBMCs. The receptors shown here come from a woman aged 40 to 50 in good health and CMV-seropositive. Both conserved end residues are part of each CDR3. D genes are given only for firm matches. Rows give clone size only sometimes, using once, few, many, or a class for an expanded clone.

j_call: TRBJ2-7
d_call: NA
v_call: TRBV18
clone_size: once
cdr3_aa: CASSLQGLEQYF
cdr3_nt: TGTGCCAGCTCATTACAGGGCCTCGAGCAGTACTTC

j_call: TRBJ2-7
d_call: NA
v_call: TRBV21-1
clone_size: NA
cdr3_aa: CASRIHYPGTTDSYEQYF
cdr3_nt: TGTGCCAGCAGAATACATTACCCCGGGACAACAGACTCCTACGAGCAGTACTTC

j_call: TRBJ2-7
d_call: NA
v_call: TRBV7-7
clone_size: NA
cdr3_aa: CASSLGAGYEQYF
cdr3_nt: TGTGCTAGCAGCTTAGGGGCCGGATACGAGCAGTACTTC

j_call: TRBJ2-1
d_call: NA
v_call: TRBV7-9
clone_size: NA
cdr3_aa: CASSPLTYNEQFF
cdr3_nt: TGTGCCAGCAGCCCACTAACCTACAATGAGCAGTTCTTC

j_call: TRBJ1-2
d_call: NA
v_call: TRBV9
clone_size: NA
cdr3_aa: CASSVGSGRTYGYTF
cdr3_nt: TGTGCCAGCAGCGTAGGATCCGGCAGGACATATGGCTACACCTTC

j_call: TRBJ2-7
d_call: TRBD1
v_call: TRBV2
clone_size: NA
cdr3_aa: CASGTEYYEQYF
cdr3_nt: TGTGCCAGCGGGACAGAATACTACGAGCAGTACTTC

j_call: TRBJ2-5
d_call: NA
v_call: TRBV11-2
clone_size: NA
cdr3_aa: CASSLVDSQETQYF
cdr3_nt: TGTGCCAGCAGCTTAGTGGACTCACAAGAGACCCAGTACTTC

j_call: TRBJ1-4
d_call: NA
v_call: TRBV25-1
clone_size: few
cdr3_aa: CASSEYGFAGEGEKLFF
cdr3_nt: TGTGCCAGCAGTGAATACGGATTCGCGGGGGAGGGAGAAAAACTGTTTTTT

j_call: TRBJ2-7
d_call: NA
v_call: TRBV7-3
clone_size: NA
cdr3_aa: CASSLDSQSSYEQYF
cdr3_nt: TGTGCCAGCAGCCTTGACAGCCAAAGCTCCTACGAGCAGTACTTC

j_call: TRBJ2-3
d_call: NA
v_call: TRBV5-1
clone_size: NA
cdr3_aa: CASSLEGGGTDTQYF
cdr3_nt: TGCGCCAGCAGCTTGGAGGGCGGGGGCACAGATACGCAGTATTTT

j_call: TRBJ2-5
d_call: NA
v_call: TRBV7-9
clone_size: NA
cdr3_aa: CASEFVGGTQYF
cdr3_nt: TGTGCCAGCGAGTTCGTGGGGGGGACCCAGTACTTC

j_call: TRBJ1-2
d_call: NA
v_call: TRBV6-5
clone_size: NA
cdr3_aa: CASSYSRGANRYTF
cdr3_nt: TGTGCCAGCAGTTACTCGCGGGGTGCAAACCGCTACACCTTC

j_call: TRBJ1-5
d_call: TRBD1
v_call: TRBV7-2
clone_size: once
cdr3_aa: CASSPQGAHGNQPQHF
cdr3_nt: TGTGCCAGCAGCCCCCAGGGGGCGCATGGCAATCAGCCCCAGCATTTT

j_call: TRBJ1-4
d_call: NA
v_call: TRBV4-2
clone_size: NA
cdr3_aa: CASSQANNEKLFF
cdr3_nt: TGTGCCAGCAGCCAAGCTAATAATGAAAAACTGTTTTTT

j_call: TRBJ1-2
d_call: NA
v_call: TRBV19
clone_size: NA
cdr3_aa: CASLVGAYGYTF
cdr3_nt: TGTGCCAGCCTCGTGGGGGCCTATGGCTACACCTTC